The T cell receptor beta chain described here comes from a study of cytomegalovirus exposure and HLA in healthy donors. Overall study results and limits: Researchers reported in a later analysis that a missense DCLRE1C variant was tied to TCR beta V- and J-gene trimming. The authors later found HLA-associated TCR beta chains more clonally expanded than equally common others. The study had only CMV serostatus as immune exposure information. Highly shared sequence variants in one cluster were likely a sequencing artifact.

This CDR3 spans 16 amino acids. Per germline, CDR1 SGHRS and CDR2 YFSETQ. The V end lost 2 bases, the J end lost 10 bases, and 24 bases lay between the germline ends. PCR employed 60 Vbeta and 13 Jbeta primers. Sequencing used immunoSEQ multiplex PCR; TCRdb keeps in-frame clones, though not all of them. Here the sample spans about 120,000 clones, roughly 70% being singletons. This clone has just a few counts. Its matching antigen is unknown. This receptor was taken from a woman under 30 in good health and CMV-seronegative. This chain uses TRBV5-1 with TRBJ1-2; D is perhaps TRBD1 (5 bases). Source material: PBMCs. The CDR3, as DNA: TGCGCCAGCAGCTTAGTCGCTATAGGGGCTGGGATTGACTACACCTTC. As protein: CASSLVAIGAGIDYTF. Full variable domain (rest looked up from reference TRBV5-1 and TRBJ1-2): KAGVTQTPRYLIKTRGQQVTLSCSPISGHRSVSWYQQTPGQGLQFLFEYFSETQRNKGNFPGRFSGRQFSNSRSEMNVSTLELGDSALYLCASSLVAIGAGIDYTFGSGTRLTVV.